Reported below is one T cell receptor (beta chain). These data belong to a study of Ad26.COV2.S vaccination and SARS-CoV-2 variants. Study overall: Dosing was one shot or two shots 56 days apart.

Libraries were prepared by immunoSEQ multiplex PCR; TCRdb keeps only in-frame clonotypes and omits some of them. The sample has about 400,000 clones; about 88% are singletons. Treatment reported: roughly 20 received Ad26.COV2.S at low or high dose, single or two shots; several received placebo; per-sample allocation not given. At day 63 after the first vaccine or placebo injection, samples were drawn. The junction had 7 bases not matched to a gene; V was cut back by 1 base and J by 4 bases. The CDR3 totals 17 residues. Per germline, CDR1 MNHEY and CDR2 SVGEGT. This sequence joins TRBV6-2 or TRBV6-3 and TRBJ2-1, with TRBD2 matching 10 bases. The material was peripheral blood, obtained in a trial of Ad26.COV2.S vaccine versus placebo. The sequence was obtained from a person between 18 and 65 years old who received the Ad26.COV2.S COVID-19 vaccine or a placebo. The CDR3 here is CASSYLSGRAKYNEQFF. The CDR3 nucleotides are TGTGCCAGCAGTTACTTGAGCGGGAGGGCCAAGTACAATGAGCAGTTCTTC.